This T cell receptor (beta chain) came from a study of blood T cell repertoires in COVID-19. On the study more broadly: Both acute and convalescent COVID-19 samples were obtained from the United States, Italy and Spain. Sources were T cells, B-cell-depleted T cells, or PBMCs; the material itself was cDNA or gDNA.

Source study methods: Amplification of reference gene primers provided the estimated nucleated cell counts. Clones were sequenced by immunoSEQ multiplex PCR, and TCRdb holds only the in-frame ones, with some missing. V and J calls and clone size are given by that table; D and trimming were obtained from the DNA. The table shows 40,000 to 45,000 clones, with around 70% occurring only once. Sequenced: peripheral blood. This clonotype was obtained from a man older than 75 with acute or convalescent COVID-19.

The CDR3 is CASSQSNRGGNQPQHF. As DNA, the CDR3 is TGCGCCAGCAGTCAATCAAACAGGGGGGGCAATCAGCCCCAGCATTTT. The chain is built from TRBV23-1 and TRBJ1-5; TRBD1 matches at 8 bases. TRBV23-1 has ORF status, its function being uncertain. The V and J ends lost 0 bases and 2 bases, in that order; junction bases with no gene match: 3. This CDR3 spans 16 amino acids.